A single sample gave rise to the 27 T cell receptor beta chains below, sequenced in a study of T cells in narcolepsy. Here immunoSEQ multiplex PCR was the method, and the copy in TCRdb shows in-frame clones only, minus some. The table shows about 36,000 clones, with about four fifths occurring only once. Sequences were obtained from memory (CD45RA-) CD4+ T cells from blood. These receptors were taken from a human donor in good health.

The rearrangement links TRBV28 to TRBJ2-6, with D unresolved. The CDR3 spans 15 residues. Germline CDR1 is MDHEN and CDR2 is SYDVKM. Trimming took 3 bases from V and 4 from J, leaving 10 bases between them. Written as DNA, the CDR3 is TGTGCCAGCAGTTTGTCGGGTTCAGGGGCCAACGTCCTGACTTTC. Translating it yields CASSLSGSGANVLTF.

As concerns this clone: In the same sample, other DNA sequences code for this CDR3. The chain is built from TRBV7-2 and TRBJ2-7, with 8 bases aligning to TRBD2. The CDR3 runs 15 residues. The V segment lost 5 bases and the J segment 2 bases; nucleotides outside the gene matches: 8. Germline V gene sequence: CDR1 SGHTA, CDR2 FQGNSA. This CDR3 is CASSLTRGLAYEQYF. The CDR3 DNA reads TGTGCCAGCAGCCTTACCCGGGGACTAGCCTACGAGCAGTACTTC.

As DNA, the CDR3 is TGCGCCAGCAGCTTGGACAGCTCCCTATCCTCTGGGGCCAACGTCCTGACTTTC. This encodes CASSLDSSLSSGANVLTF. The chain links TRBV5-1 to TRBJ2-6; D gene ambiguous. Germline-derived CDR1 and CDR2 are SGHRS and YFSETQ. Trimming removed 0 bases at V and 0 bases at J, with 13 bases between. CDR3 length equals 18 residues.

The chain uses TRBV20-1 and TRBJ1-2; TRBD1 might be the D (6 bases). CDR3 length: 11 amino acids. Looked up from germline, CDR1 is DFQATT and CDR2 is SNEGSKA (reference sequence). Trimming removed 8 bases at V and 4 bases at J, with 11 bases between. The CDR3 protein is CSTQGIYGYTF. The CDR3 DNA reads TGCAGTACACAGGGAATCTATGGCTACACCTTC.

Written as DNA, the CDR3 is TGTGCCAGCAACAGACAGGGGGCGGAAAGCTATGGCTACACCTTC. Protein product: CASNRQGAESYGYTF. This sequence joins TRBV9 and TRBJ1-2, with 10 nucleotides matching TRBD1. V trimming: 6 bases; J trimming: 4 bases; junction bases outside the gene matches: 9. Germline CDR1 is SGDLS and CDR2 is YYNGEE. This CDR3 contains 15 residues.

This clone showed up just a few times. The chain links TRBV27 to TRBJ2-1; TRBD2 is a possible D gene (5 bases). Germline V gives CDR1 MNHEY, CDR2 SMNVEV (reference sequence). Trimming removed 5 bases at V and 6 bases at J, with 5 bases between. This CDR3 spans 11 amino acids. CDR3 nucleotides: TGTGCCAGCAGTGGACTCAATGAGCAGTTCTTC. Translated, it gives CASSGLNEQFF.

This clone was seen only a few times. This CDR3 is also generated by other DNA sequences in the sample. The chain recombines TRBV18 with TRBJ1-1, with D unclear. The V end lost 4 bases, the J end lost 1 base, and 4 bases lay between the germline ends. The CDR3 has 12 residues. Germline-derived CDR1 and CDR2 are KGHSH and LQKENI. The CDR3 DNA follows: TGTGCCAGCTCACAAGGGAACACTGAAGCTTTCTTT. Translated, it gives CASSQGNTEAFF.

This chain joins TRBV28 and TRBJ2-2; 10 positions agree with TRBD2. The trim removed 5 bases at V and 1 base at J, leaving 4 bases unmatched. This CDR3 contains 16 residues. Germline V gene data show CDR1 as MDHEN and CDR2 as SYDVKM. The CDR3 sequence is CASSPWTSGNTGELFF. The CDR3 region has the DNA TGTGCCAGCAGTCCGTGGACTAGCGGGAACACCGGGGAGCTGTTTTTT.

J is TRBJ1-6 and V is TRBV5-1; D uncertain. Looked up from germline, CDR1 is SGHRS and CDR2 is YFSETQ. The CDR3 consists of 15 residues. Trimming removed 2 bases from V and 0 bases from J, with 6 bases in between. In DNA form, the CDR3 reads TGCGCCAGCAGCTTCTTTTCCTCCTATAATTCACCCCTCCACTTT. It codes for CASSFFSSYNSPLHF.

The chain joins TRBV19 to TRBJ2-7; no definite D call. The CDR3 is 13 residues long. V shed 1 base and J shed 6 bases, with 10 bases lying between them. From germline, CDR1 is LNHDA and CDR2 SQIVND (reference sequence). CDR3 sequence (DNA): TGTGCCAGTAGTATAGGGTTACAGTCCGAGCAGTACTTC. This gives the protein CASSIGLQSEQYF.

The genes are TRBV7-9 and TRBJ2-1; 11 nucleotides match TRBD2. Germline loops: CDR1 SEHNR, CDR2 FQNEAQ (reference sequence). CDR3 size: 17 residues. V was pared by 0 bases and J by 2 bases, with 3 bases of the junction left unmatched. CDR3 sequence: CASSLALAGGTYNEQFF. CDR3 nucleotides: TGTGCCAGCAGCTTAGCTTTAGCGGGAGGGACCTACAATGAGCAGTTCTTC.

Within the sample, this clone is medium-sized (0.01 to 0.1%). CDR3 residues: CSARENTEAFF. The CDR3 nucleotides are TGCAGTGCTAGAGAAAACACTGAAGCTTTCTTT. The chain joins TRBV20-1 to TRBJ1-1; D unresolved. V lost 0 bases and J lost 2, with 1 base in between. The CDR3 is made up of 11 amino acids. Germline V CDR1 and CDR2: DFQATT, SNEGSKA (reference sequence).

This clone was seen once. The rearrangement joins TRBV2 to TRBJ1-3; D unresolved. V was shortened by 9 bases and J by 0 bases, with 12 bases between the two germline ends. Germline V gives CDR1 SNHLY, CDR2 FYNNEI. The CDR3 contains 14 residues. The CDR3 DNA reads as TGTGCCAGTAAAATGAGCACCTCTGGAAACACCATATATTTT. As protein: CASKMSTSGNTIYF.

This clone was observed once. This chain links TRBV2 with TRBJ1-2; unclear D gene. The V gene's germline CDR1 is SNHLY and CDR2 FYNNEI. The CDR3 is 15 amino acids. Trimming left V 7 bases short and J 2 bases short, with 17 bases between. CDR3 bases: TGTGCCAGCACCTTGACGGCGACCGGGAACTATGGCTACACCTTC. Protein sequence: CASTLTATGNYGYTF.

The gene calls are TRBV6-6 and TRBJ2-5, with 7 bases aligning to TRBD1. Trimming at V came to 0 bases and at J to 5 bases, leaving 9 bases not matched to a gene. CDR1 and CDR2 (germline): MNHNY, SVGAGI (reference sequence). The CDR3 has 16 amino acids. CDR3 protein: CASSYSRGRQGETQYF. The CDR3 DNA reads TGTGCCAGCAGTTACTCGAGGGGGCGCCAAGGGGAGACCCAGTACTTC.

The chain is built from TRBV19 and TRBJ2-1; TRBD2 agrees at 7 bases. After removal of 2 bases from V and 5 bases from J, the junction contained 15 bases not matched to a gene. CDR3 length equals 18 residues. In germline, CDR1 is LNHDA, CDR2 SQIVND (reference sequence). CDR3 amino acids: CASSISSGRGIQNNEQFF. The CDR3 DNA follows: TGTGCCAGTAGTATATCCTCGGGGAGGGGAATCCAGAACAATGAGCAGTTCTTC.

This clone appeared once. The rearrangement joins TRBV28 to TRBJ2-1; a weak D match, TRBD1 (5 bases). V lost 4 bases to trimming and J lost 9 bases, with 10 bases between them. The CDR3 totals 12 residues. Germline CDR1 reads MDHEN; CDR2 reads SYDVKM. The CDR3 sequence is CASSSFRGEQFF. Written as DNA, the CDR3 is TGTGCCAGCAGTTCGTTTAGGGGTGAGCAGTTCTTC.

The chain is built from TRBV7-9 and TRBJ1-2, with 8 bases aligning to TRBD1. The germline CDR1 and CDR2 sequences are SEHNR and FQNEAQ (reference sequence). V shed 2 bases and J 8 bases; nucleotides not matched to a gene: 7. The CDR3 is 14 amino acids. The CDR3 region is CASSLFQGAGGYTF. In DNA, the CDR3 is TGTGCCAGCAGCTTATTCCAGGGGGCGGGCGGCTACACCTTC.

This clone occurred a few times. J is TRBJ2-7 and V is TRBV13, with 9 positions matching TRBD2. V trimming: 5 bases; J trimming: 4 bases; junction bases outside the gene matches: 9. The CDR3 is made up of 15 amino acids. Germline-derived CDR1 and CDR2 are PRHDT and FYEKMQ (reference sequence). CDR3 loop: CASSRRGAGGYEQYF. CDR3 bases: TGTGCCAGCAGCCGCCGTGGGGCGGGAGGGTACGAGCAGTACTTC.

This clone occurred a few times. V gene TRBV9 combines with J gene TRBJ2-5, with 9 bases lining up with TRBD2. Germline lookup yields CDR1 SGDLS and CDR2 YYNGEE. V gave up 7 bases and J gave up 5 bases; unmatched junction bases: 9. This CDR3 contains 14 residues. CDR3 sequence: CASSPSGTSETQYF. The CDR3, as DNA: TGTGCCAGCTCCCCTAGCGGGACCTCCGAGACCCAGTACTTC.

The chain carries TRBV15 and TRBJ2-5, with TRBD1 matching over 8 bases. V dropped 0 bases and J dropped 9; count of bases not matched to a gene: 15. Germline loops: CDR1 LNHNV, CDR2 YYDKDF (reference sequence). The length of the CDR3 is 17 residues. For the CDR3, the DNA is TGTGCCACCAGCAGAGATTATCAAGGACAGGGCCGTTGGGCCCAGTACTTC. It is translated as CATSRDYQGQGRWAQYF.

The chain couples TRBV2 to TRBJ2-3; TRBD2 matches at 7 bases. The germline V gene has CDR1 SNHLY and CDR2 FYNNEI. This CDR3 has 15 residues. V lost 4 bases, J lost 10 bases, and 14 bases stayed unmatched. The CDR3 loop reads CASSVISGWEGAQYF. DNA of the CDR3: TGTGCCAGCAGTGTTATAAGTGGTTGGGAGGGCGCGCAGTATTTT.

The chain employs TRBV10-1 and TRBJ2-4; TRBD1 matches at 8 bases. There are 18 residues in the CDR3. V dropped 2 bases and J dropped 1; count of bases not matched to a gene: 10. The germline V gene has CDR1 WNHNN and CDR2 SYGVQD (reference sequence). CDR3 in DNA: TGCGCCAGCAGTGAGCCCTCAGGGGGCAGAGCGGCCAAAAACATTCAGTACTTC. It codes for CASSEPSGGRAAKNIQYF.

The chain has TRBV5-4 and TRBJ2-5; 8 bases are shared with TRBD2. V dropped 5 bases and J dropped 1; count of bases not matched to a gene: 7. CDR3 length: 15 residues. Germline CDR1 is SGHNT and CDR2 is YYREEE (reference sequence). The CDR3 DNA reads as TGTGCCAGCAGATCGGGACTAGGCTTCCAAGAGACCCAGTACTTC. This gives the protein CASRSGLGFQETQYF. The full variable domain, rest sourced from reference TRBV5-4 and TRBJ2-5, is ETGVTQSPTHLIKTRGQQVTLRCSSQSGHNTVSWYQQALGQGPQFIFQYYREEENGRGNFPPRFSGLQFPNYSSELNVNALELDDSALYLCASRSGLGFQETQYFGPGTRLLVL.

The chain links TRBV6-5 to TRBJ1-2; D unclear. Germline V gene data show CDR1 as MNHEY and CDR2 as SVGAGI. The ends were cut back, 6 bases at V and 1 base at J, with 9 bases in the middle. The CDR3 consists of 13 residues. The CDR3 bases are TGTGCCAGCAGGAGGAGGGATAACTATGGCTACACCTTC. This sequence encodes CASRRRDNYGYTF.

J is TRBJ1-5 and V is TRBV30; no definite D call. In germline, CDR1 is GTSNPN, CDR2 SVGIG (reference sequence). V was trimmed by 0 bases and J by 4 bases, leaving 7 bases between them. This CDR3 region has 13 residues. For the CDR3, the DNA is TGTGCCTGGAGTGTTGATATGAATCAGCCCCAGCATTTT. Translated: CAWSVDMNQPQHF.

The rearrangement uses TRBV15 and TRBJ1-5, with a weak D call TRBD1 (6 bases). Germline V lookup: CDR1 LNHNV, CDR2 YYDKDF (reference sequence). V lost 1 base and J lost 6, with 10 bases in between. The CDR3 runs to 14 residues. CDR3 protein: CATSRGGAGQPQHF. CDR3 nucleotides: TGTGCCACCAGCAGAGGGGGGGCCGGTCAGCCCCAGCATTTT.